Sequencing of this TCR beta chain was carried out in a study of T cell responses to AZD1222 COVID-19 vaccine. Study as a whole: Analyses pooled second doses at about 4 or about 12 weeks. General study findings and limits: Spike-specific TCR breadth and depth both grew after two AZD1222 doses. Most donors were white British, females outnumbered males, and clonal diversity was possibly underestimated.

Points on this clone: Its antigen is undetermined.

TCRdb's table, derived via immunoSEQ multiplex PCR, lists solely in-frame clones and lacks some. Of approximately 140,000 clones listed, more than 85% are singletons. Germline loops: CDR1 KGHSH, CDR2 LQKENI. The CDR3 spans 15 residues. Trimming stripped 3 bases from V and 5 bases from J, with 16 bases between. The starting material was peripheral blood, obtained on day 0 of AZD1222 vaccination. This TCR came from an adult in good health. The rearrangement links TRBV18 to TRBJ2-5; D may correspond to TRBD1 or TRBD2 (5 bases each). The CDR3 region has the DNA TGTGCCAGCTCACCCCCGGGGCCGGCTGGGGAGACCCAGTACTTC. As protein: CASSPPGPAGETQYF.